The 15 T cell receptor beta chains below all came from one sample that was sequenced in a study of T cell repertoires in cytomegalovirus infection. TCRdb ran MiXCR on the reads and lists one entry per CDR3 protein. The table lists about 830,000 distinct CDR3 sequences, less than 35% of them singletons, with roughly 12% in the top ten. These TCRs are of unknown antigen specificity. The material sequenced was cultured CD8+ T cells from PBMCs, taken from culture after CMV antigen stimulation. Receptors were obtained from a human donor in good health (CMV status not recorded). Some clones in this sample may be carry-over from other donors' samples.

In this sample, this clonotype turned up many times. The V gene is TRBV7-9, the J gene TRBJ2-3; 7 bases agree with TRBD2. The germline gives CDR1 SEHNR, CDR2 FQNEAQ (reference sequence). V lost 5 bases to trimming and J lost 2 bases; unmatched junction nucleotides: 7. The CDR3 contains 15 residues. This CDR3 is CASSPPAGPTDTQYF. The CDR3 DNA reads TGTGCCAGCAGCCCCCCAGCGGGGCCCACAGATACGCAGTATTTT.

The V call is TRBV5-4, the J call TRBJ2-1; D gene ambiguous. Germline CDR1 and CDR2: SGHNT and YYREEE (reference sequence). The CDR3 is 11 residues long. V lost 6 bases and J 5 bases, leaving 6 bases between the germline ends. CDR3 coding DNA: TGTGCCAGCACCCTAAACAATGAGCAGTTCTTC. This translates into CASTLNNEQFF.

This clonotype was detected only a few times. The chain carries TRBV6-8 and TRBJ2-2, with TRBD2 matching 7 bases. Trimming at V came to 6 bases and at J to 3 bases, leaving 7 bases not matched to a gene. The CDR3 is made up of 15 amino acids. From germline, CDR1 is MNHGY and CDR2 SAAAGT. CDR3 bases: TGTGCCAGCAGCGATCGGGAGGTAGACACCGGGGAGCTGTTTTTT. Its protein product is CASSDREVDTGELFF.

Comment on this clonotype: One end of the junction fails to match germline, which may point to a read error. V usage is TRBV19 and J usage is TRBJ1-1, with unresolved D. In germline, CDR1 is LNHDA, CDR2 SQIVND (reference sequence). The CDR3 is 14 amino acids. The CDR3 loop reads CTSSPWYANTEAFF. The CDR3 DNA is TGTACCAGTAGTCCTTGGTACGCGAACACTGAAGCTTTCTTT.

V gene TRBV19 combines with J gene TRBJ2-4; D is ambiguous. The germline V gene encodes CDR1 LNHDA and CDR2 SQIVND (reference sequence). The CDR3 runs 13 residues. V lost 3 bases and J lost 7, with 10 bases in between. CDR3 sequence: CASSMTSRNIQYF. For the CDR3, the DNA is TGTGCCAGTAGTATGACATCTAGGAACATTCAGTACTTC.

CDR3 nucleotide sequence: TGTGCCAGCAGTTTACCAGGGGACTACGAGCAGTACTTC. Its translation: CASSLPGDYEQYF. The rearrangement links TRBV12-3 or TRBV12-4 to TRBJ2-7, with D perhaps TRBD1 (6 bases). Trimming shortened V by 2 bases and J by 3 bases, and 8 bases separated the two germline ends. The CDR3 totals 13 residues.

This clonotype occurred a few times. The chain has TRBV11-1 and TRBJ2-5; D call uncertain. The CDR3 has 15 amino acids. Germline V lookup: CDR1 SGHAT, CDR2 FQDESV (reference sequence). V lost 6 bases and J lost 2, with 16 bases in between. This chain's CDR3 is CASRYRFGDQETQYF. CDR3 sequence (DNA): TGTGCCAGCAGATACCGGTTTGGGGATCAAGAGACCCAGTACTTC.

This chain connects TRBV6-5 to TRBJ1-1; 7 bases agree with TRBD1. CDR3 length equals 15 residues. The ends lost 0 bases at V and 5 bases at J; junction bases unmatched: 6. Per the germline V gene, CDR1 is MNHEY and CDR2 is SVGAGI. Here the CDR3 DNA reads TGTGCCAGCAGTTACTCTAGGACAGGAAGGACTGAAGCTTTCTTT. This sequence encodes CASSYSRTGRTEAFF.

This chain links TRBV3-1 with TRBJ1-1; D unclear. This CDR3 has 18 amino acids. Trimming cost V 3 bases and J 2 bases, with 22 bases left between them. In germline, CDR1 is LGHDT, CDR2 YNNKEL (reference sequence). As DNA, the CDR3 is TGTGCCAGCAGCCAGCCTGGATCGTTAGAGGTCCGAAACACTGAAGCTTTCTTT. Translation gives CASSQPGSLEVRNTEAFF.

The CDR3 here is CASSERPVSIQYF. CDR3 coding DNA: TGTGCCAGCAGTGAACGGCCGGTGAGCATTCAGTACTTC. The chain employs TRBV2 and TRBJ2-4; D unclear. The CDR3 length is 13 residues. Trimming took off 2 bases at V and 9 bases at J, with 11 bases between the two ends. CDR1 and CDR2 (germline): SNHLY, FYNNEI.

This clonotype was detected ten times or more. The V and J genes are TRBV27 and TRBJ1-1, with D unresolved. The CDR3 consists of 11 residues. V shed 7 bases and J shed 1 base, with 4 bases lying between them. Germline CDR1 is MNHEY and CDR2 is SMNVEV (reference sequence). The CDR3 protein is CASKRNTEAFF. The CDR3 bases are TGTGCCAGCAAACGGAACACTGAAGCTTTCTTT.

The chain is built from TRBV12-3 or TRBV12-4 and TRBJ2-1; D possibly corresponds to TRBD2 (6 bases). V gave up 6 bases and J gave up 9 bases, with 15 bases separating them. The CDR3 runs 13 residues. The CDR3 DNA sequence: TGTGCCAGCAGACCCCGGGAGTATCGTGAGCAGTTCTTC. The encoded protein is CASRPREYREQFF.

CDR3 residues: CASLSRYRQAFF. The CDR3 bases are TGTGCCAGCCTGAGTAGGTACAGGCAAGCTTTCTTT. The chain recombines TRBV2 with TRBJ1-1; maybe TRBD1 (5 bases). The CDR3 spans 12 residues. Germline lookup yields CDR1 SNHLY and CDR2 FYNNEI. Trimming shortened V by 8 bases and J by 9 bases, and 16 bases separated the two germline ends.

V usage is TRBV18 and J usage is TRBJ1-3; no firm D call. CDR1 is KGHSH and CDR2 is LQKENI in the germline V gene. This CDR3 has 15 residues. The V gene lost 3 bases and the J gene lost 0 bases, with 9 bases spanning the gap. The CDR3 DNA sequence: TGTGCCAGCTCACCGTGGGCCACCTCTGGAAACACCATATATTTT. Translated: CASSPWATSGNTIYF.

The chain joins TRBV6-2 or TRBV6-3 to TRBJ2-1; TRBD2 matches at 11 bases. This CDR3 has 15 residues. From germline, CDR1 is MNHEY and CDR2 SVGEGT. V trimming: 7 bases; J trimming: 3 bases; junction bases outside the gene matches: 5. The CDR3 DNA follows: TGTGCCAGCACCCCACTAGCGGGGGACTACAATGAGCAGTTCTTC. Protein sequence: CASTPLAGDYNEQFF.